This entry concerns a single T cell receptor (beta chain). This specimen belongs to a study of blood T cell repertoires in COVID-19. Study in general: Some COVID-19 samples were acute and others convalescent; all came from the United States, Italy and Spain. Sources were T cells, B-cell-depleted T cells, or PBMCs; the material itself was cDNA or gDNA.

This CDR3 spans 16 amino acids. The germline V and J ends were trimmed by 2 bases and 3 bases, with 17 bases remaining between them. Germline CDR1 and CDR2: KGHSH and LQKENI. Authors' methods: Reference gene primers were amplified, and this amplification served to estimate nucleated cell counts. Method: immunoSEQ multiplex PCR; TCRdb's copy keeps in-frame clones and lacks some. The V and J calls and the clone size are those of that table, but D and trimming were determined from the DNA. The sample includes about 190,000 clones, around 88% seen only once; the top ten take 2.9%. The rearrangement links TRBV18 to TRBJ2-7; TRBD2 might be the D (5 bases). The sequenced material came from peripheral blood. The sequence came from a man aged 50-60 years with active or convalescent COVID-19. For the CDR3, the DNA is TGTGCCAGCTCACCAGCCTCCCGGGGAAGATTCTACGAGCAGTACTTC. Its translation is CASSPASRGRFYEQYF. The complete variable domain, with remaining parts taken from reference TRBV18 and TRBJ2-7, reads NAGVMQNPRHLVRRRGQEARLRCSPMKGHSHVYWYRQLPEEGLKFMVYLQKENIIDESGMPKERFSAEFPKEGPSILRIQQVVRGDSAAYFCASSPASRGRFYEQYFGPGTRLTVT.